The clone carrying this T cell receptor (beta chain) was recorded at least ten times. This specimen comes from a study of CD8 T cells in ankylosing spondylitis. TCRdb processed the 5' RACE reads anew with MiXCR; each CDR3 protein has one entry. Here the sample spans fewer than 50,000 distinct CDR3 sequences, approximately 11% being singletons. The sequenced material came from blood, either unsorted or a sorted T cell fraction (not recorded which). This clonotype was sampled from a male donor with ankylosing spondylitis or in good health (not recorded which).

The CDR3 loop is CASSQDSQGLRTGELFF. The CDR3 DNA is TGTGCCAGCAGCCAAGATAGCCAGGGCTTACGGACCGGGGAGCTGTTTTTT. The chain joins TRBV3-1 to TRBJ2-2, with D possibly TRBD1 on 5 matching bases. Deletions cut 0 bases from V and 5 bases from J, with 16 bases between. Germline CDR1 LGHDT, CDR2 YNNKEL (reference sequence). The CDR3 length is 17 residues.